This T cell receptor beta chain was recovered during a study of T cell repertoires in cytomegalovirus infection. Of note for this clonotype: The antigen is unknown.

The CDR3 spans 15 residues. CDR1 SGHVS and CDR2 FNYEAQ come from the germline V gene. The V and J ends lost 2 bases and 1 base respectively, with 11 bases between them. TCRdb analysed the reads with MiXCR anew, one entry per CDR3 protein. The profile shows about 770,000 distinct CDR3 sequences, about 29% of them singletons. The chain joins TRBV7-6 to TRBJ1-1, with D possibly matching TRBD1 (6 bases). The sequence came from a human donor in good health (CMV status not recorded). Some clones in this sample may be carry-over from other donors' samples. The sample in question was cultured CD8+ T cells from PBMCs, obtained from culture after CMV antigen stimulation. This CDR3 reads CASSLRAGENTEAFF. DNA for the CDR3: TGTGCCAGCAGCTTAAGGGCAGGGGAGAACACTGAAGCTTTCTTT.